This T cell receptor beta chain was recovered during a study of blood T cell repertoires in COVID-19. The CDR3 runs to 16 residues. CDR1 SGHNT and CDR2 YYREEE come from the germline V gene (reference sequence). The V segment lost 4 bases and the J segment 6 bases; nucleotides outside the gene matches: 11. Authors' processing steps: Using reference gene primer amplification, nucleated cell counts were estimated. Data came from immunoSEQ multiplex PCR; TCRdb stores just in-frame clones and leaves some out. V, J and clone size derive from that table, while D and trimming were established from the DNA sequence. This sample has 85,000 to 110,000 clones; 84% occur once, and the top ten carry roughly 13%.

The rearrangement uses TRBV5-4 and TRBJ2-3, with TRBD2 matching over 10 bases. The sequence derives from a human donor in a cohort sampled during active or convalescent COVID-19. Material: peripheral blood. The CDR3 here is CASSQGAGGPGDTQYF. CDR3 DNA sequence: TGTGCCAGCAGCCAAGGAGCGGGGGGGCCAGGGGATACGCAGTATTTT.